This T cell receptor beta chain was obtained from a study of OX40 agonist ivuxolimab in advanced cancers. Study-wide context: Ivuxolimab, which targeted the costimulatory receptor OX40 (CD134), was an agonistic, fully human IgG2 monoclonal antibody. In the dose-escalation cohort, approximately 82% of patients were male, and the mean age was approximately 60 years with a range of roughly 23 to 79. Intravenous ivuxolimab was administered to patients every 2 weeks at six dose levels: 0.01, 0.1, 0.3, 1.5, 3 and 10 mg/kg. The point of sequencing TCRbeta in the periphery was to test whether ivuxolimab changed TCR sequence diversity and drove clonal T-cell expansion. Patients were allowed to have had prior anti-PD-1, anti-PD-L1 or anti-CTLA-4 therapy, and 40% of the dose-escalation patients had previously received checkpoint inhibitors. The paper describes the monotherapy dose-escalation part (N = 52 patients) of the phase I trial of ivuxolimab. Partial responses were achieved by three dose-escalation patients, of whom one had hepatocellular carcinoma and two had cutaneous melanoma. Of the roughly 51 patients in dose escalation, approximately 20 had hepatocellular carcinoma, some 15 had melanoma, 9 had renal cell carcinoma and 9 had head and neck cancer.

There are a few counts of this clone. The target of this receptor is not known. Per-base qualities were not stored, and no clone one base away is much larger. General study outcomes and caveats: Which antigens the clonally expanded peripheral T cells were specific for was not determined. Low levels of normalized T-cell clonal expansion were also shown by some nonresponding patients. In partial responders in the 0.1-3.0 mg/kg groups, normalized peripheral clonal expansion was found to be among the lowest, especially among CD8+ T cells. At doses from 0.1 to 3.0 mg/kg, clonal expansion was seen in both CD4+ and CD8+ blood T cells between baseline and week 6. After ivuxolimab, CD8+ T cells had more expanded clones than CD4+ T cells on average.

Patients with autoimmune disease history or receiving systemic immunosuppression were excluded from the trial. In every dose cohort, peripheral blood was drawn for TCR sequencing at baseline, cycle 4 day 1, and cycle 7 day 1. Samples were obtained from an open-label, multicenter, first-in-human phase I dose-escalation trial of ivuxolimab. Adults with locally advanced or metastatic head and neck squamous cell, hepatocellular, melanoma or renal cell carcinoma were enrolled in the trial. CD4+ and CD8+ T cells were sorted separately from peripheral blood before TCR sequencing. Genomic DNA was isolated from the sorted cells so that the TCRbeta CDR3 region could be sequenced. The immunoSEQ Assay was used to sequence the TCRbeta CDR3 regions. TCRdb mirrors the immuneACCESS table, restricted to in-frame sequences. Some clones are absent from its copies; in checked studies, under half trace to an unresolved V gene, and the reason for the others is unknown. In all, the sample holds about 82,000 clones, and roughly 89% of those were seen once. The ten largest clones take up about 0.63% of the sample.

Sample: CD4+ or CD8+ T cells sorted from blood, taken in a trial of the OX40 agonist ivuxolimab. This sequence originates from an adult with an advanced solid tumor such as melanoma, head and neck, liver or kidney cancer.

The CDR3 region reads CASSEIGSYNQPQHF. The DNA sequence is as follows: TGTGCCAGCAGTGAGATCGGGAGCTACAATCAGCCCCAGCATTTT. The chain is made from TRBV2 and TRBJ1-5, with the D segment identity uncertain. Trimming at the junction amounts to 3 bases on V and 3 bases on J, and the germline ends lie 12 bases apart. The CDR3 contains 15 residues, cysteine and phenylalanine counted. The retained sequence is limited to the CDR3, 45 bases, with the frame set at the first base. For CDR1 and CDR2, the germline V gene lists SNHLY and FYNNEI.